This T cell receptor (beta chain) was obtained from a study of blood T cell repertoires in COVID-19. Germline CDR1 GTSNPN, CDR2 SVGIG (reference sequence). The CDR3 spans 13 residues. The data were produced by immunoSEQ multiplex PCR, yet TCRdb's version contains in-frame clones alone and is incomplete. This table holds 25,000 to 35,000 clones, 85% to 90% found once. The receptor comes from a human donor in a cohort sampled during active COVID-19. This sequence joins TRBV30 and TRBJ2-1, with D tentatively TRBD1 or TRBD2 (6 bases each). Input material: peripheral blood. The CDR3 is CAWGGQFYNEQFF. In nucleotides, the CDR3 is TGTGCTTGGGGAGGACAGTTTTACAATGAGCAGTTCTTC.